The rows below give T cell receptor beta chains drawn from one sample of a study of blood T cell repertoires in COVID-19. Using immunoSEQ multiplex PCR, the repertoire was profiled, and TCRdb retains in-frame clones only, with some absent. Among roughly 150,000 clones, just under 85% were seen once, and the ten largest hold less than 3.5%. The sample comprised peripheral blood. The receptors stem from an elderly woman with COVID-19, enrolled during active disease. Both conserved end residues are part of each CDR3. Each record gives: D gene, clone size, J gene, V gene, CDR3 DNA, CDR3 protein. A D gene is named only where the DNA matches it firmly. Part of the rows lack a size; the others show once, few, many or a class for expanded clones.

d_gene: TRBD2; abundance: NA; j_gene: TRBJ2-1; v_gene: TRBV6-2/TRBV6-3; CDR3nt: TGTGCCAGCAGTTACCCCTTGGGACTAGCGGGGGGGCCTTCCAATGAGCAGTTCTTC; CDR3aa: CASSYPLGLAGGPSNEQFF
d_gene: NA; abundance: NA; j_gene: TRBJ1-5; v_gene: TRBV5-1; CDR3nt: TGCGCCAGCAGCTTGGAAGGGGTTGGAGAGCCCCAGCATTTT; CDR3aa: CASSLEGVGEPQHF
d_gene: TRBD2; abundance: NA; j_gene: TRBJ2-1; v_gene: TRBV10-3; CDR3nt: TGTGCCATCAGTACCTCTAGCGGGAAGAATGAGCAGTTCTTC; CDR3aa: CAISTSSGKNEQFF
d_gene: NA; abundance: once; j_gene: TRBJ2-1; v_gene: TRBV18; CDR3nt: TGTGCCAGCTCAGCTCTACTAGTGGGCAATGAGCAGTTCTTC; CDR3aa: CASSALLVGNEQFF
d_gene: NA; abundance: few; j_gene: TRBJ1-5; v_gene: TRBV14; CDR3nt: TGTGCCAGCAGCCAAGTCCCAGGCCCTAAAGGCCAGCATTTT; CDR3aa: CASSQVPGPKGQHF
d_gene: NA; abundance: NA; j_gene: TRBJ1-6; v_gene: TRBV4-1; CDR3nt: TGCGCCAGCAGCCAGGCTTTCGATTCACCCCTCCACTTT; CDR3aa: CASSQAFDSPLHF
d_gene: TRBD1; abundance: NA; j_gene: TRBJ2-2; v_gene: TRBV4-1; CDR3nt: TGCGCCAGCAGCCCCTGGGACAGCGCGAACACCGGGGAGCTGTTTTTT; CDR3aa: CASSPWDSANTGELFF
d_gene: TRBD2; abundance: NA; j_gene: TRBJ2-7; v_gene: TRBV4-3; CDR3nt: TGCGCCAGCAGCCAAGAAGTACTAGCGGACAACTACGAGCAGTACTTC; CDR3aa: CASSQEVLADNYEQYF
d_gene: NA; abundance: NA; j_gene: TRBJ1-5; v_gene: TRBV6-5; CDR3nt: TGTGCCAGCAGCCCGTCGGGAGGGGGACACCAGCCCCAGCATTTT; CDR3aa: CASSPSGGGHQPQHF
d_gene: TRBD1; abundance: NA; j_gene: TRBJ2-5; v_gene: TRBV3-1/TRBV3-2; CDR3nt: TGTGCCAGCAGCCAAGGGGACAGGGGGGCCCAAGAGACCCAGTACTTC; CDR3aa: CASSQGDRGAQETQYF
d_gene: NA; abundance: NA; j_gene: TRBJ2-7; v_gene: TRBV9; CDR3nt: TGTGCCAGCAGTCTGGGCCTTCTGGACGAGCAGTACTTC; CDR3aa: CASSLGLLDEQYF
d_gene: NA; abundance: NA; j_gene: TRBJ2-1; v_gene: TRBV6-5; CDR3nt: TGTGCCAGCAGACCCCAGGCTACGGTCGCCAATGAGCAGTTCTTC; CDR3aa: CASRPQATVANEQFF
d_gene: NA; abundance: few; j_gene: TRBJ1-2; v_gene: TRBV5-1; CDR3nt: TGCGCCAGTGAGGCGGGGGACGGCTATGGCTACACCTTC; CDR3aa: CASEAGDGYGYTF
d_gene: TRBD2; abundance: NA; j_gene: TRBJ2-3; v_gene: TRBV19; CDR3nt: TGTGCCAGTAGTATAAAGGAGGCGGGAGGGGACACAGATACGCAGTATTTT; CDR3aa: CASSIKEAGGDTDTQYF
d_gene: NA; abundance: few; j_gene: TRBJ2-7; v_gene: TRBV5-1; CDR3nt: TGCGCCAGCAGCTCCTCTTGGGGGGACTACGAGCAGTACTTC; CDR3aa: CASSSSWGDYEQYF
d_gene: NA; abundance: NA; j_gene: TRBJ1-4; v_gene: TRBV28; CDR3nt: TGTGCCAGCAGCCCCCCGGGAGGGAGGGGCGAAAAACTGTTTTTT; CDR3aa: CASSPPGGRGEKLFF
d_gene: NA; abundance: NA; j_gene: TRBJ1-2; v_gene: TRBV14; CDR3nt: TGTGCCAGCAGCCAAGGACAGAACTATGGCTACACCTTC; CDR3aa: CASSQGQNYGYTF
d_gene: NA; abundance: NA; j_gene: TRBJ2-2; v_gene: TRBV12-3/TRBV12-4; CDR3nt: TGTGCCAGCACTACTAGGGACACCGGGGAGCTGTTTTTT; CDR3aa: CASTTRDTGELFF
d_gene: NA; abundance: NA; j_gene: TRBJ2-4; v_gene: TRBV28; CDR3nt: TGTGCCAGCAGTTTCGGCGGGACTGCCAAAAACATTCAGTACTTC; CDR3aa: CASSFGGTAKNIQYF
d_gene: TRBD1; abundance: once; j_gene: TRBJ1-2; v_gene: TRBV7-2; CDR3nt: TGTGCCAGCAGCTTAGTTGCAGGGGGCCAGGGGGGCTACACCTTC; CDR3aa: CASSLVAGGQGGYTF
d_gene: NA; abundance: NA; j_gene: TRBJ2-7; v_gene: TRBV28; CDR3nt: TGTGCCAGCAGTTCCTTAGTCCGCCTTAGCGAGCAGTACTTC; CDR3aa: CASSSLVRLSEQYF
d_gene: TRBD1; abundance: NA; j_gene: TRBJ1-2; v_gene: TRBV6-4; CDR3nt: TGTGCCAGCAGTGACTCAAACAGGGGACATGGCTACACCTTC; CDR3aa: CASSDSNRGHGYTF
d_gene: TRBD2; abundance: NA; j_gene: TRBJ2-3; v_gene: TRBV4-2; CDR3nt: TGTGCCAGCAGCCCGGGACTAGCGGGGGGCGGACAAGGTACGCAGTATTTT; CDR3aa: CASSPGLAGGGQGTQYF
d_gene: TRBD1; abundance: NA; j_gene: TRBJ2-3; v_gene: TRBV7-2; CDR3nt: TGTGCCAGCAGCTTAGCCGGGAACAGGGGGCTGGATACGCAGTATTTT; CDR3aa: CASSLAGNRGLDTQYF
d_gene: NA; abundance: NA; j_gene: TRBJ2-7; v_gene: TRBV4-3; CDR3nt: TGCGCCAGCAGCCAGAGCAGGGGTGGCCCCTACGAGCAGTACTTC; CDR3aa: CASSQSRGGPYEQYF
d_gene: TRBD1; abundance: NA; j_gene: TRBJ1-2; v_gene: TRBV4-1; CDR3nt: TGCGCCAGCAGCCAGGGACAGACGGCATATGGCTACACCTTC; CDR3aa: CASSQGQTAYGYTF
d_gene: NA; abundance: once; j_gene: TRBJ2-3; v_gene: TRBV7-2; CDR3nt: TGTGCCAGCAAAGGCGGGGGCATAAGCACAGATACGCAGTATTTT; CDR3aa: CASKGGGISTDTQYF
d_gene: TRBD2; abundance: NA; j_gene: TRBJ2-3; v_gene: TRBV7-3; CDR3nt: TGTGCCAGCAGCTCGCTCCTGGGGGAGGGGTACACAGATACGCAGTATTTT; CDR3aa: CASSSLLGEGYTDTQYF
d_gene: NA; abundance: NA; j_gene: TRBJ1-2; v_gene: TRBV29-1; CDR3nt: TGCAGCGTTGAATTCAGTGGGGCAACCTATGGCTACACCTTC; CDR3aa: CSVEFSGATYGYTF
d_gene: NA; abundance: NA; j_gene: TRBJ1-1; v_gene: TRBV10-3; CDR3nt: TGTGCCATCACCGACTATGTAGAGAACACTGAAGCTTTCTTT; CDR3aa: CAITDYVENTEAFF
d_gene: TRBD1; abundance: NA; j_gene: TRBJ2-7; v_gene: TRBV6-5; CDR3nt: TGTGCCAGCAGTTACGGGACAGGCTACGAGCAGTACTTC; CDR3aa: CASSYGTGYEQYF
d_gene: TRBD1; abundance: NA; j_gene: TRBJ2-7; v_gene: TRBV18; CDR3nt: TGTGCCAGCTCACCAGGGACAGGGGGCGAGCAGTACTTC; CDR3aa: CASSPGTGGEQYF
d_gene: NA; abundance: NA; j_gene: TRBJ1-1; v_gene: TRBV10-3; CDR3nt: TGTGCCACCATCGGCGGGGCGAACACTGAAGCTTTCTTT; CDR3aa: CATIGGANTEAFF
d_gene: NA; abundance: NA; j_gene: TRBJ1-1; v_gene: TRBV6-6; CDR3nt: TGTGCCAGCACACACTTCGGGAGGGATACTGAAGCTTTCTTT; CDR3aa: CASTHFGRDTEAFF
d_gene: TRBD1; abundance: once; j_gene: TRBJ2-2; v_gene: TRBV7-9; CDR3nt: TGTGCAATACAGGGGGACACGAACACCGGGGAGCTGTTTTTT; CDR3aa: CAIQGDTNTGELFF
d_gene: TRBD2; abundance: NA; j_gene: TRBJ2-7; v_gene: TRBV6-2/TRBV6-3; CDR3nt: TGTGCCAGCAGTTTAGCGGGAGCGAGCTCCTACGAGCAGTACTTC; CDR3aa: CASSLAGASSYEQYF
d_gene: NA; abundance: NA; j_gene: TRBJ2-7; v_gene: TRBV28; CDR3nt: TGTGCCAGCAGTTTGGGCTATTCCTACGAGCAGTACTTC; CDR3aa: CASSLGYSYEQYF
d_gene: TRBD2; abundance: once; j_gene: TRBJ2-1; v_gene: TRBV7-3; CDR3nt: TGTGCCAGCAGCTTAACATTCAGCGGGAGGGGCAATGAGCAGTTCTTC; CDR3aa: CASSLTFSGRGNEQFF
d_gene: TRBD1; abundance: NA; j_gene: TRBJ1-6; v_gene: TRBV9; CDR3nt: TGTGCCAGCAGCGTAGCCAGTGCAGGGGGCGGATATAATTCACCCCTCCACTTT; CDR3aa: CASSVASAGGGYNSPLHF
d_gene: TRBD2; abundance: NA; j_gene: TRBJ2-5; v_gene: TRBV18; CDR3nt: TGTGCCAGCTCACTGCCGGGACTAGCGGGGCGACAAGAGACCCAGTACTTC; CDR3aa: CASSLPGLAGRQETQYF
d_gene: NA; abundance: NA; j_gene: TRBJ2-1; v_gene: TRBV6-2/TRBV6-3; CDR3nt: TGTGCCAGCAGTTACTCGACAGTTACCTACAATGAGCAGTTCTTC; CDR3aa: CASSYSTVTYNEQFF
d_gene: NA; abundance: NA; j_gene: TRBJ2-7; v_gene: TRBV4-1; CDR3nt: TGCGCCAGCAGCCCAGCCACGACAAAGTACTCCTACGAGCAGTACTTC; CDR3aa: CASSPATTKYSYEQYF
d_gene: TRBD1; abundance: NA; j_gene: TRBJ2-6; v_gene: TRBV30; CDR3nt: TGTGCCTGGAGTGTACAGGGGACTGGGGCCAACGTCCTGACTTTC; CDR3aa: CAWSVQGTGANVLTF
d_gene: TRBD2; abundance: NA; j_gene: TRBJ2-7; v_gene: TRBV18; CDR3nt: TGTGCCAGCTCGGGAGTTAAGGGAGGGGAGCAGTACTTC; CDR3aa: CASSGVKGGEQYF
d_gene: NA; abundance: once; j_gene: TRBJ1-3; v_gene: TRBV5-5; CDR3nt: TGTGCCAGCAGCTTAGGACTGAGCTCTGGAAACACCATATATTTT; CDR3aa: CASSLGLSSGNTIYF
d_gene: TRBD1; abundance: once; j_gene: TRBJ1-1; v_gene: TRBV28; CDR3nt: TGTGCCAGCAGGACGACAGGGGGCGGCACTGAAGCTTTCTTT; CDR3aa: CASRTTGGGTEAFF
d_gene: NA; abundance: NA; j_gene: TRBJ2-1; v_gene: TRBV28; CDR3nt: TGTGCCAGCAGTCTACCCTACAATGAGCAGTTCTTC; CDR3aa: CASSLPYNEQFF
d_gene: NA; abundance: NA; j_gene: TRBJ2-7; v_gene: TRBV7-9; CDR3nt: TGTGCCAGCAGCTTAGCAGGAGGGTACTACGAGCAGTACTTC; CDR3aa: CASSLAGGYYEQYF
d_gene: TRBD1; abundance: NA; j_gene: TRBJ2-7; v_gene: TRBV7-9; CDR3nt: TGTGCCAGCAGCTTTCCCAGGACAGGGAACGAGCAGTACTTC; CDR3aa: CASSFPRTGNEQYF
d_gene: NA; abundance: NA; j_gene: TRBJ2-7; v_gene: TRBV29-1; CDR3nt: TGCAGCGTTGTCGCGAGAGGCTCCGAGCAGTACTTC; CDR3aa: CSVVARGSEQYF
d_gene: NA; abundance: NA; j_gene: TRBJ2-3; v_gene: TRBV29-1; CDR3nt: TGCAGCGCCTTGACAGGGGCGGGAGCAGATACGCAGTATTTT; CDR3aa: CSALTGAGADTQYF
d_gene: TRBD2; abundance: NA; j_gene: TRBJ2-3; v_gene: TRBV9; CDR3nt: TGTGCCAGCAGCGTAGGGGTCCCGGGGGGGACAGATACGCAGTATTTT; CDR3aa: CASSVGVPGGTDTQYF
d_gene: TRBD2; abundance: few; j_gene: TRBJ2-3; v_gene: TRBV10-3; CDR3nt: TGTGCCATCAGTGACCAACCCCGGACTAGCGGGGGGCATAGCACAGATACGCAGTATTTT; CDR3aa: CAISDQPRTSGGHSTDTQYF
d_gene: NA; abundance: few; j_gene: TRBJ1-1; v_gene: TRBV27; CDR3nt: TGTGCCAGCAGTCCAGGAAGGCGGAACACTGAAGCTTTCTTT; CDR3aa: CASSPGRRNTEAFF
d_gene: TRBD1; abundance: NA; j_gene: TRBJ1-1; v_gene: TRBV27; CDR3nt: TGTGCCAGCAGTTACTCCTCAGGGGGCGCCGACACTGAAGCTTTCTTT; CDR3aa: CASSYSSGGADTEAFF